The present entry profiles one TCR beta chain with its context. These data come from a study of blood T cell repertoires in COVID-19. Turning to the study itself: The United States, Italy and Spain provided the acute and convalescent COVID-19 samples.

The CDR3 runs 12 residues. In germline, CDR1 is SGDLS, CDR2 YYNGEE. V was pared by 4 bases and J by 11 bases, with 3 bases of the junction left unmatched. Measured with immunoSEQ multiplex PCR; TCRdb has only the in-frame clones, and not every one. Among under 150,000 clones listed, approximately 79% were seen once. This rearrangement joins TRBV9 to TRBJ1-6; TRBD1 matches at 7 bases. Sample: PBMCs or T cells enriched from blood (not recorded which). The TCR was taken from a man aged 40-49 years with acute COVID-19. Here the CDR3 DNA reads TGTGCCAGCAGCCCCGGGACAGCACCCCTCCACTTT. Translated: CASSPGTAPLHF.